This T cell receptor beta chain was profiled in a study of technical replicates of blood from several donors (dated by TCRdb to the late 2010s). Library creation used the immunoSEQ multiplex PCR assay. This is the immuneACCESS table as TCRdb keeps it, with only in-frame sequences that have V and J called. A part of the clones is gone; compared with another copy, unresolved V genes explain less than half, and the rest is unexplained. In all, the sample holds 80,000 to 95,000 clones, and 90% to 96% of those were seen once. The ten largest clones add up to roughly 0.39% of the sample. Note on this clone: Its antigen is not yet known. Nothing much larger sits one base from this clone, and base qualities are not available.

This receptor was obtained from a human donor in good health. Specimen: T cells isolated from PBMCs.

DNA sequence: TGTGCCAGCAGCTTGGGGCAGGGGTTCCAAGAGACCCAGTACTTC. This gives the protein CASSLGQGFQETQYF. The chain uses TRBV5-6 and TRBJ2-5; a tentative D match to TRBD1 spans 6 bases. The trim is 0 bases for V and 1 base for J, with a gap of 10 bases between the germline ends. Sequences SGHDT (CDR1) and YYEEEE (CDR2) are obtained from the germline V gene. The CDR3 numbers 15 residues from cysteine through phenylalanine. Of all the DNA, just the CDR3 is kept, 45 bases in frame from base 1.